A single T cell receptor (beta chain) is shown here with its context. The record originates from a study of blood T cell repertoires in COVID-19. About the study: The origin of the acute and convalescent COVID-19 samples was the United States, Italy and Spain.

Between the trimmed V and J ends, which lost 4 bases and 7 bases, there was a span of 18 bases. Germline assignment: CDR1 SGDLS and CDR2 YYNGEE. The CDR3 spans 15 residues. Per the authors' pipeline: Nucleated cell counts were estimated from reference gene primer amplification. Profiled with immunoSEQ multiplex PCR; TCRdb holds only in-frame clones, not every one. V and J calls and clone size are those listed in that table; D and trimming were worked out from the DNA. The sample lists fewer than 200,000 clones, around 84% occurring once. Source material: peripheral blood. The chain couples TRBV9 to TRBJ2-1, with D tentatively TRBD2 (6 bases). The clonotype was recovered from a woman aged 45 to 65 with COVID-19, enrolled during active disease. The CDR3 reads CASSTSGTGGNEQFF. The CDR3 nucleotides are TGTGCCAGCAGCACCTCTGGGACCGGGGGAAATGAGCAGTTCTTC.